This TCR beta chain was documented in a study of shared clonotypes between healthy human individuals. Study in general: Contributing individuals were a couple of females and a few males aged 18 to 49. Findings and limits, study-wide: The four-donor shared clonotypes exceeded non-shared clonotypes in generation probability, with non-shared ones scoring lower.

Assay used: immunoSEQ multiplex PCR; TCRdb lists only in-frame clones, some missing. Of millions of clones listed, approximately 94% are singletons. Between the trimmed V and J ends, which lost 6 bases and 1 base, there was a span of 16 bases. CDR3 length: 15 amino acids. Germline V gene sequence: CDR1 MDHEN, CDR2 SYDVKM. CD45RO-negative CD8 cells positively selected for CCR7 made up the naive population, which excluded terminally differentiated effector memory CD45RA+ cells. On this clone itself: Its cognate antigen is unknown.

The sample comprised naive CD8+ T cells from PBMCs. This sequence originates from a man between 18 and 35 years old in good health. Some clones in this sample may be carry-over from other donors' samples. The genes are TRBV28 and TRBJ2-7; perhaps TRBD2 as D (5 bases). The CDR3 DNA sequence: TGTGCCAGCAGCCCCCCTCCTGAGGGATCCTACGAGCAGTACTTC. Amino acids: CASSPPPEGSYEQYF.